This TCR beta chain was found in a study of response to subunit inactivated influenza vaccine. Study findings and constraints: Authors suggested few new T cells are recruited by each seasonal influenza vaccination.

TCRdb reanalysed the RT-PCR reads using MiXCR and keeps one entry per CDR3 protein. The data contain a few hundred thousand distinct CDR3 sequences, approximately 14% of them singletons. This clonotype was detected a few times. No antigen is known for it. This sequence was found in a man aged 45-65 years who received an inactivated influenza vaccine. The sample consisted of PBMCs from blood, taken 12 days after vaccination.

CDR3 DNA sequence: TGTGCCAGCAGTCGAAGCGGGGCGGTACGAGCCTTAGCCAAAAACATTCAGTACTTC. Translation: CASSRSGAVRALAKNIQYF. V usage is TRBV11-1 and J usage is TRBJ2-4; 7 positions match TRBD2. CDR1 is SGHAT and CDR2 is FQDESV in the germline V gene (reference sequence). With V trimmed by 6 bases and J by 0 bases, 17 bases remained unmatched. The CDR3 loop spans 19 amino acids. Full variable domain (missing parts from reference TRBV11-1 and TRBJ2-4): EAEVAQSPRYKITEKSQAVAFWCDPISGHATLYWYRQILGQGPELLVQFQDESVVDDSQLPKDRFSAERLKGVDSTLKIQPAELGDSAMYLCASSRSGAVRALAKNIQYFGAGTRLSVL.